These 5 T cell receptor beta chains were sequenced from one sample in a study of T cells in Graves' hyperthyroidism and ophthalmopathy. What was amplified from RNA transcripts were TCR beta CDR3 regions. First-round RT-PCR with HTBI primers amplified the TCR CDR3 region. TCRdb processed the multiplex PCR reads anew with MiXCR; each CDR3 protein has one entry. The profile shows under 350,000 distinct CDR3 sequences, around 20% of them singletons. Sequencing used blood. The source of these receptors is a woman aged 45-65 years with Graves' hyperthyroidism.

The genes are TRBV11-3 and TRBJ2-7; D remains unclear. Germline CDR1 SGHNT, CDR2 YENEEA. This CDR3 spans 15 amino acids. Trimming removed 1 base from V and 4 bases from J, with 14 bases in between. In nucleotides, the CDR3 is TGTGCCAGCAGCTTAGGGTCGGGCGGAGATTACGAGCAGTACTTC. It codes for CASSLGSGGDYEQYF.

The CDR3: CASRWRGYNEQFF. In DNA, the CDR3 is TGTGCCAGCAGGTGGCGGGGGTACAATGAGCAGTTCTTC. The V and J genes are TRBV28 and TRBJ2-1; 7 bases match TRBD2. This CDR3 is 13 amino acids long. The germline gives CDR1 MDHEN, CDR2 SYDVKM. V was pared by 6 bases and J by 4 bases, with 3 bases of the junction left unmatched.

This clonotype was seen repeatedly, ten times or more. The gene calls are TRBV20-1 and TRBJ1-1; 12 bases are a match to TRBD1. J lost 3 bases, V lost 5 bases, and 10 bases had no gene match. This CDR3 is built from 16 residues. Per germline, CDR1 DFQATT and CDR2 SNEGSKA (reference sequence). The CDR3 loop reads CSAFTGTGGRDTEAFF. For the CDR3, the DNA is TGCAGTGCTTTTACCGGGACAGGGGGCAGGGACACTGAAGCTTTCTTT.

In its sample, this clonotype was seen many times. This chain joins TRBV10-2 and TRBJ1-4; unclear D gene. The CDR3 spans 14 residues. V lost 8 bases and J lost 3, with 13 bases in between. Per the germline V gene, CDR1 is WSHSY and CDR2 is SAAADI. CDR3 coding DNA: TGCGCCAGCCTTCAGTGGACCCCTAATGAAAAACTGTTTTTT. Protein: CASLQWTPNEKLFF.

The chain employs TRBV6-1 and TRBJ1-5; D might be TRBD1 (5 bases). Trimming cost V 5 bases and J 6 bases, with 14 bases left between them. CDR1 and CDR2 from the germline V gene are MNHNS and SASEGT. The CDR3 totals 14 residues. The CDR3 nucleotides read TGTGCCAGCAGTCCAACAGGAGCGGTTCAGCCCCAGCATTTT. The encoded protein is CASSPTGAVQPQHF.